These 10 T cell receptor beta chains were sequenced from one sample in a study of metastatic and nonmetastatic thyroid tumors. Prior to thyroid surgery, none of the patients had received any treatment. TCRdb redid the clone calls on the PCR reads using MiXCR. The profile shows approximately 32,000 clones, approximately 15% of them singletons. The sample taken for sequencing was blood. These receptors all stem from a male donor with papillary thyroid cancer or a benign thyroid nodule (not recorded which). Some clones in this sample may be carry-over from other donors' samples.

There are many counts of this clone. The chain joins TRBV6-1 to TRBJ1-3, with D maybe TRBD1 (5 bases). The CDR3 extends over 15 amino acids. V lost 7 bases and J lost 0, with 13 bases in between. Germline values: CDR1 MNHNS, CDR2 SASEGT. This chain's CDR3 is CASTQGPYSGNTIYF. The CDR3 DNA reads TGTGCCAGCACCCAGGGACCTTACTCTGGAAACACCATATATTTT.

The chain has TRBV5-1 and TRBJ1-1; 9 nucleotides match TRBD1. The CDR3 totals 15 residues. The germline gives CDR1 SGHRS, CDR2 YFSETQ. V lost 4 bases, J lost 5 bases, and 9 bases stayed unmatched. CDR3: CASSPEQGARTEAFF. For the CDR3, the DNA is TGCGCCAGCAGCCCTGAACAGGGGGCGAGGACTGAAGCTTTCTTT.

This chain joins TRBV7-2 and TRBJ1-3; possible D gene TRBD1, 5 bases. In germline, CDR1 is SGHTA, CDR2 FQGNSA. The CDR3 totals 19 residues. The ends were cut back, 0 bases at V and 0 bases at J, with 18 bases in the middle. CDR3 bases: TGTGCCAGCAGCTTAGCGAGGCGGGGCGGGGCGCGCTCTGGAAACACCATATATTTT. Protein sequence: CASSLARRGGARSGNTIYF. The full variable domain, completed using reference TRBV7-2 and TRBJ1-3, is GAGVSQSPSNKVTEKGKDVELRCDPISGHTALYWYRQSLGQGLEFLIYFQGNSAPDKSGLPSDRFSAERTGGSVSTLTIQRTQQEDSAVYLCASSLARRGGARSGNTIYFGEGSWLTVV.

Many counts were recorded for this clone. V is TRBV18 and J is TRBJ2-3; 8 bases line up with TRBD2. The V gene end was trimmed by 0 bases and the J gene end by 6 bases; junction bases not matched to a gene: 11. Germline V CDR1 and CDR2: KGHSH, LQKENI. The CDR3 has 17 residues. The CDR3 loop reads CASSPPPAAGVTDTQYF. The DNA of the CDR3 is TGTGCCAGCTCACCACCCCCAGCAGCGGGAGTTACCGATACGCAGTATTTT.

The sample holds many counts of this clone. The chain employs TRBV14 and TRBJ1-3; maybe TRBD1 (5 bases). Germline CDR1 and CDR2: SGHDN and FVKESK. V dropped 5 bases and J dropped 7 bases, with 18 bases sitting between them. This CDR3 has 15 residues. The CDR3 loop is CASSFRGTLGNTIYF. For the CDR3, the DNA is TGTGCCAGCAGCTTCCGGGGGACCTTGGGTAACACCATATATTTT.

This clone was counted ten times or more. The chain carries TRBV2 and TRBJ2-7; 9 nucleotides align to TRBD1. V lost 6 bases and J lost 13; bases outside the gene matches: 10. The germline gives CDR1 SNHLY, CDR2 FYNNEI. The CDR3 is made up of 12 amino acids. CDR3 DNA: TGTGCCAGCAGAACGGACAGGGGACTTCCATACTTC. As protein: CASRTDRGLPYF. Filled out from reference TRBV2 and TRBJ2-7, the complete variable domain reads EPEVTQTPSHQVTQMGQEVILRCVPISNHLYFYWYRQILGQKVEFLVSFYNNEISEKSEIFDDQFSVERPDGSNFTLKIRSTKLEDSAMYFCASRTDRGLPYFGPGTRLTVT.

This clone was seen ten or more times. V is TRBV6-1 and J is TRBJ2-5; TRBD2 might be the D (6 bases). Per the germline V gene, CDR1 is MNHNS and CDR2 is SASEGT. With 5 bases removed from V and 6 bases from J, the gap between germline ends came to 16 bases. The length of the CDR3 is 14 residues. The DNA of the CDR3 is TGTGCCAGCAGTTCCCGGGAGTCGGTAAAGACCCAGTACTTC. Translating it yields CASSSRESVKTQYF.

This clone showed up just a few times. J is TRBJ2-7 and V is TRBV27; 8 bases are a match to TRBD1. Germline V gene lookup returns CDR1 MNHEY and CDR2 SMNVEV (reference sequence). The CDR3 consists of 11 residues. The CDR3 DNA is TGTGTCAGGACAGGGTCCTACGAGCAGTACTTC. Protein sequence: CVRTGSYEQYF.

This clone showed up many times. V usage is TRBV15 and J usage is TRBJ2-5; TRBD1 matches 9 bases. Germline V gene sequence: CDR1 LNHNV, CDR2 YYDKDF (reference sequence). The CDR3 is made up of 18 amino acids. The junction had 14 bases not matched to a gene; V was cut back by 1 base and J by 5 bases. The CDR3 here is CATSRGDRDRAAWETQYF. The DNA of the CDR3 is TGTGCCACCAGCAGAGGTGATAGGGACAGGGCGGCGTGGGAGACCCAGTACTTC. Drawing the rest from reference TRBV15 and TRBJ2-5, the complete variable domain is DAMVIQNPRYQVTQFGKPVTLSCSQTLNHNVMYWYQQKSSQAPKLLFHYYDKDFNNEADTPDNFQSRRPNTSFCFLDIRSPGLGDTAMYLCATSRGDRDRAAWETQYFGPGTRLLVL.

This clone was observed at least ten times. V is TRBV11-2 and J is TRBJ2-1, with unresolved D. The CDR3 runs 13 residues. Germline CDR1 SGHAT, CDR2 FQNNGV. Deletions cut 2 bases from V and 7 bases from J, with 9 bases between. The CDR3 protein is CASSLRVGNEQFF. In DNA, the CDR3 is TGTGCCAGCAGCTTAAGGGTTGGGAATGAGCAGTTCTTC.